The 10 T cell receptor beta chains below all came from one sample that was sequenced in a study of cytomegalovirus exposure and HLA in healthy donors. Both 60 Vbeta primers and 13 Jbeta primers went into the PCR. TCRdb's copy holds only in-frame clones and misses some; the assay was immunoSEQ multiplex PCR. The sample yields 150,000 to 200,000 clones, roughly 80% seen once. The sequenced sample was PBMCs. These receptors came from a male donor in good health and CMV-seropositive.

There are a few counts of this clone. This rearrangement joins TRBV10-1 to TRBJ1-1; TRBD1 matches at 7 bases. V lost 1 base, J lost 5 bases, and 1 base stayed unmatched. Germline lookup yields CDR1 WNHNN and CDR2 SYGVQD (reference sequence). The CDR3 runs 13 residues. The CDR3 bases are TGCGCCAGCAGTGAGTACAGGGGAACTGAAGCTTTCTTT. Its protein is CASSEYRGTEAFF.

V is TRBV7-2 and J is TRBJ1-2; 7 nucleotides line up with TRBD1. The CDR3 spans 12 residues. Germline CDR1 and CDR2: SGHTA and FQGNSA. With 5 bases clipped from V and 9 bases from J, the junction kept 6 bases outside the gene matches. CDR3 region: CASSQVTGRYTF. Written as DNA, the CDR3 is TGTGCCAGCAGCCAAGTGACAGGGCGCTACACCTTC.

CDR3 protein: CAWSRRQGAPETQYF. Written as DNA, the CDR3 is TGTGCCTGGAGTAGAAGACAGGGGGCCCCAGAGACCCAGTACTTC. The chain uses TRBV30 and TRBJ2-5; 10 positions match TRBD1. Germline V gene sequence: CDR1 GTSNPN, CDR2 SVGIG (reference sequence). V shed 2 bases and J 4 bases; nucleotides not matched to a gene: 7. The CDR3 totals 15 residues.

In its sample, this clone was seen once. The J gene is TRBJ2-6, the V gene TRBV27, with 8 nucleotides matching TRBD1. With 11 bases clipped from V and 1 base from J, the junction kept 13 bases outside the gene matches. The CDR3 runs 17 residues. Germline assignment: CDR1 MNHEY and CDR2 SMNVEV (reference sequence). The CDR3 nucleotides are TGTGCCGGATCTTTAGTGACAGGGGAGTCTGGGGCCAACGTCCTGACTTTC. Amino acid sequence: CAGSLVTGESGANVLTF.

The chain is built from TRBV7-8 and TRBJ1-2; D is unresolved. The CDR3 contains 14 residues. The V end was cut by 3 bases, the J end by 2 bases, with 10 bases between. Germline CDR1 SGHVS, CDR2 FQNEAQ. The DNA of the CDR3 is TGTGCCAGCAGCTTTATGGGCAACAACTATGGCTACACCTTC. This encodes CASSFMGNNYGYTF.

The CDR3 loop is CAWVYRGHAEAFF. DNA for the CDR3: TGTGCCTGGGTATACAGGGGGCACGCTGAAGCTTTCTTT. The gene calls are TRBV30 and TRBJ1-1; TRBD1 matches at 9 bases. Germline lookup yields CDR1 GTSNPN and CDR2 SVGIG (reference sequence). V lost 5 bases to trimming and J lost 6 bases; unmatched junction nucleotides: 7. CDR3 size: 13 residues.

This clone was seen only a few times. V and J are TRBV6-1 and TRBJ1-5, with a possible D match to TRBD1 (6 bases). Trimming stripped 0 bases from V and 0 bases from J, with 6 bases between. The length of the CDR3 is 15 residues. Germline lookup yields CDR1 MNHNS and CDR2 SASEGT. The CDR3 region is CASSEAGHSNQPQHF. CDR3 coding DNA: TGTGCCAGCAGTGAAGCGGGACATAGCAATCAGCCCCAGCATTTT.

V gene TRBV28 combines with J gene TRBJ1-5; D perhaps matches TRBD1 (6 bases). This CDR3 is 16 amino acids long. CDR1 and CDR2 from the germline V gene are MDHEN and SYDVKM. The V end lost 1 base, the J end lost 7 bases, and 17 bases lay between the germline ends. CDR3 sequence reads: CASSLLSGGARQPQHF. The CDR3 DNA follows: TGTGCCAGCAGTTTATTGTCCGGGGGGGCTAGGCAGCCCCAGCATTTT.

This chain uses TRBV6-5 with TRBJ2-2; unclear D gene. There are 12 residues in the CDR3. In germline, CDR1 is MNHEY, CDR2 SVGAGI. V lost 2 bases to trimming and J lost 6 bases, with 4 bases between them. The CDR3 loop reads CASSYLAGELFF. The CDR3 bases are TGTGCCAGCAGTTACCTAGCCGGGGAGCTGTTTTTT.

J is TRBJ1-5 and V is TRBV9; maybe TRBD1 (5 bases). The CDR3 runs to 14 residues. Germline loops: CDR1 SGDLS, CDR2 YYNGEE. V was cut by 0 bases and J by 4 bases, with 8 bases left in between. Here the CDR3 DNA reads TGTGCCAGCAGCGTAGGGGGGGGGAATCAGCCCCAGCATTTT. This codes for CASSVGGGNQPQHF.